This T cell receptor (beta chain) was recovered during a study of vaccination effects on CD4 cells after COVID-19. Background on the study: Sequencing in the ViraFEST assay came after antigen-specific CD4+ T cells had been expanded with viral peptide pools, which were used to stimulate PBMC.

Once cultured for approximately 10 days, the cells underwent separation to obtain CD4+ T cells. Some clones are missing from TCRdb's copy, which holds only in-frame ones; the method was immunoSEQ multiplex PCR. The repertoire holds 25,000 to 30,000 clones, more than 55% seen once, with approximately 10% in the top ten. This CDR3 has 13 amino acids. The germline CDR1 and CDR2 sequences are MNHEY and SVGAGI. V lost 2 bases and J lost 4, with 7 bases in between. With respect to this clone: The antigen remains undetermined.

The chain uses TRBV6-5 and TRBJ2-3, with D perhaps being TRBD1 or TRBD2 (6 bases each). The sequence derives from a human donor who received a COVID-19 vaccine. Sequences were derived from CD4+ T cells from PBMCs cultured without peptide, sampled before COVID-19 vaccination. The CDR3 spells CASSYGGPDTQYF. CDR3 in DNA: TGTGCCAGCAGTTACGGGGGGCCAGATACGCAGTATTTT.